These 14 T cell receptor beta chains originate from one sample sequenced in a study of T cells after yellow fever vaccination. A single record per CDR3 protein comes from TCRdb applying MiXCR to the 5' RACE reads. The sample holds a few hundred thousand distinct CDR3 sequences, roughly 19% seen once. This sample comprised PBMCs, obtained 15 days after the yellow fever booster vaccination. These receptors were obtained from a young man who received the YFV17D yellow fever vaccine.

This chain connects TRBV4-3 to TRBJ2-7; D not resolved. The CDR3 contains 15 residues. V was shortened by 0 bases and J by 2 bases, with 11 bases between the two germline ends. The germline gives CDR1 LGHNA, CDR2 YSLEER. This chain's CDR3 is CASSQEYGNPYEQYF. DNA of the CDR3: TGCGCCAGCAGCCAAGAATACGGTAACCCCTACGAGCAGTACTTC.

This clonotype has only a few counts. The chain has TRBV12-3 or TRBV12-4 and TRBJ2-7; a possible D gene is TRBD1 (6 bases). V shed 7 bases and J shed 0 bases, with 10 bases lying between them. This CDR3 comprises 13 residues. The CDR3 DNA follows: TGTGCCAGCACCAGGACAGACTCCTACGAGCAGTACTTC. Translation gives CASTRTDSYEQYF.

The gene calls are TRBV6-2 or TRBV6-3 and TRBJ2-1; the D is unclear. V lost 7 bases to trimming and J lost 9 bases, with 16 bases between them. CDR3 size: 13 residues. Germline lookup yields CDR1 MNHEY and CDR2 SVGEGT. This chain's CDR3 is CASTSVPTSEQFF. DNA for the CDR3: TGTGCCAGCACCTCAGTTCCGACGAGTGAGCAGTTCTTC.

This chain uses TRBV2 with TRBJ2-6; 8 bases match TRBD2. Germline V gene lookup returns CDR1 SNHLY and CDR2 FYNNEI. The length of the CDR3 is 16 residues. Germline trimming cut 10 bases from V and 0 bases from J; bases unmatched to any gene: 8. CDR3 sequence: CANPTSVSSGANVLTF. Written as DNA, the CDR3 is TGTGCCAACCCGACTAGCGTAAGCTCTGGGGCCAACGTCCTGACTTTC.

CDR3 sequence reads: CASSYVAVLEQYF. The CDR3 DNA reads as TGTGCCAGCAGTTACGTGGCAGTCTTAGAGCAGTACTTC. This chain joins TRBV6-6 and TRBJ2-7; D not certain. Trimming removed 2 bases at V and 7 bases at J, with 12 bases between. Germline V gene data show CDR1 as MNHNY and CDR2 as SVGAGI (reference sequence). CDR3 length equals 13 residues.

The rearrangement links TRBV14 to TRBJ2-2; no clear D. Trimming took 3 bases from V and 0 from J, leaving 8 bases between them. Germline CDR1 reads SGHDN; CDR2 reads FVKESK. The CDR3 covers 15 residues. The DNA for the CDR3 is TGTGCCAGCAGCCACCCAAGCGCGAACACCGGGGAGCTGTTTTTT. This codes for CASSHPSANTGELFF.

A few counts support this clonotype. The chain joins TRBV6-5 to TRBJ2-3, with 7 bases identical to TRBD1. The germline CDR1 and CDR2 sequences are MNHEY and SVGAGI. This CDR3 is built from 16 residues. V trimming: 2 bases; J trimming: 12 bases; junction bases outside the gene matches: 17. CDR3 sequence: CASSYQGPGQLIHQYF. In nucleotides, the CDR3 is TGTGCCAGCAGTTACCAGGGTCCGGGACAGCTCATTCATCAGTATTTT.

This clonotype has more than one count but fewer than ten. The chain links TRBV9 to TRBJ2-3; 11 nucleotides align to TRBD2. CDR3 length equals 16 residues. The germline gives CDR1 SGDLS, CDR2 YYNGEE. The junction had 5 bases not matched to a gene; V was cut back by 0 bases and J by 5 bases. The CDR3 here is CASSVALAGEKDTQYF. In DNA form, the CDR3 reads TGTGCCAGCAGCGTAGCACTAGCGGGAGAAAAAGATACGCAGTATTTT. The variable domain in full, completed from reference TRBV9 and TRBJ2-3, reads DSGVTQTPKHLITATGQRVTLRCSPRSGDLSVYWYQQSLDQGLQFLIQYYNGEERAKGNILERFSAQQFPDLHSELNLSSLELGDSALYFCASSVALAGEKDTQYFGPGTRLTVL.

This chain uses TRBV7-2 with TRBJ2-7; D uncertain. Germline CDR1 and CDR2: SGHTA and FQGNSA. CDR3 length: 12 residues. Trimming pared 3 bases from V and 3 bases from J, leaving 6 bases between. CDR3 sequence: CASSFLYYEQYF. As DNA, the CDR3 is TGTGCCAGCAGCTTCCTTTACTACGAGCAGTACTTC.

The chain has TRBV7-2 and TRBJ2-7, with 9 nucleotides matching TRBD2. Trimming took 4 bases from V and 4 from J; bases not matched to a gene: 8. The CDR3 spans 15 residues. CDR1 and CDR2 from the germline V gene are SGHTA and FQGNSA. The CDR3 nucleotides are TGTGCCAGCAGCTCCGCGGGAGGGCCTCAATACGAGCAGTACTTC. Amino acids: CASSSAGGPQYEQYF.

V and J are TRBV28 and TRBJ2-7; 8 bases are a match to TRBD2. Germline trimming cut 3 bases from V and 4 bases from J; bases unmatched to any gene: 8. The CDR3 spans 15 residues. Germline lookup yields CDR1 MDHEN and CDR2 SYDVKM. CDR3 amino acids: CASSFLGLDGYEQYF. CDR3 nucleotides: TGTGCCAGCAGTTTTTTGGGACTAGATGGTTACGAGCAGTACTTC.

Here the CDR3 DNA reads TGTGCCAGCAGCTTCCGGGCAGGTGGCGCAGATACGCAGTATTTT. Translating gives CASSFRAGGADTQYF. The genes are TRBV5-6 and TRBJ2-3, with D unresolved. Germline CDR1 reads SGHDT; CDR2 reads YYEEEE. The CDR3 covers 15 residues. Trimming took 2 bases from V and 4 from J, leaving 14 bases between them.

The CDR3 here is CSARRGGTNEKLFF. The CDR3 DNA follows: TGCAGTGCACGTCGAGGGGGCACTAATGAAAAACTGTTTTTT. J is TRBJ1-4 and V is TRBV20-1, with 7 bases lining up with TRBD1. V shed 6 bases and J 2 bases; nucleotides not matched to a gene: 6. CDR1 is DFQATT, CDR2 SNEGSKA, per germline (reference sequence). This CDR3 region has 14 residues.

The V call is TRBV15, the J call TRBJ2-7, with D perhaps matching TRBD1 (5 bases). V lost 0 bases to trimming and J lost 7 bases, with 13 bases between them. CDR1 LNHNV and CDR2 YYDKDF come from the germline V gene (reference sequence). There are 14 residues in the CDR3. The CDR3 spells CATSREAGSREQYF. The DNA of the CDR3 is TGTGCCACCAGCAGAGAGGCAGGGTCTAGGGAGCAGTACTTC. Combining the CDR3 with reference TRBV15 and TRBJ2-7 gives the whole variable domain DAMVIQNPRYQVTQFGKPVTLSCSQTLNHNVMYWYQQKSSQAPKLLFHYYDKDFNNEADTPDNFQSRRPNTSFCFLDIRSPGLGDTAMYLCATSREAGSREQYFGPGTRLTVT.